This T cell receptor (beta chain) came from a study of control samples from healthy donors and cancer patients. TCRdb's copy holds only in-frame clones and misses some; the assay was immunoSEQ multiplex PCR. The table includes around 120,000 clones, roughly 92% detected once. The length of the CDR3 is 15 residues. Germline V gene sequence: CDR1 MNHEY, CDR2 SVGAGI. Trimming removed 7 bases from V and 5 bases from J, with 17 bases in between. V gene TRBV6-5 combines with J gene TRBJ2-2; D possibly matches TRBD1 or TRBD2 (5 bases each). This sequence was found in a man under 40 in good health. Specimen: blood. The CDR3 is CASNTGTYRTGELFF. CDR3 coding DNA: TGTGCCAGCAACACCGGGACGTACAGAACCGGGGAGCTGTTTTTT.